This TCR beta chain is drawn from a study of beta chain features in type 1 diabetes. Study overall: All of the samples together had 107,917,701 sorted cells examined.

General study points: TCRB CDR3s were moderately but significantly shorter in Type 1 diabetes patients in all four CD4+ subsets. The cDNA sequencing approach could over-represent high-TCR-expressing cells.

Sorted cells reached over 95% purity in every population. Unmatched junction bases numbered 10, after V lost 0 bases and J lost 2 bases. This CDR3 is built from 17 residues. Germline assignment: CDR1 SGHRS and CDR2 YFSETQ. The entirety of the isolated RNA underwent reverse transcription, so expressed TCRB transcripts were sequenced. The assay was immunoSEQ multiplex PCR, and TCRdb's table has in-frame clones only and misses some. Here the sample spans roughly 14,000 clones, roughly 60% being singletons. With respect to this clone: Its antigen is unknown.

The TCR originated in a woman between 18 and 29 years old with type 1 diabetes. The sequenced sample was stem cell memory CD4+ T cells from blood. V usage is TRBV5-1 and J usage is TRBJ2-5, with 7 bases identical to TRBD2. The CDR3 is CASSLGTIAGLQETQYF. The CDR3 DNA reads TGCGCCAGCAGCTTGGGAACAATAGCGGGCCTGCAAGAGACCCAGTACTTC.